This T cell receptor beta chain was recovered during a study of CD8 T cells in ankylosing spondylitis (dated 2017 in TCRdb). Concerning the study at large: The study profiled T cell receptor beta repertoires in healthy donors and ankylosing spondylitis patients to find disease-linked TCR variants. The full study cohort was made up of about two dozen ankylosing spondylitis patients and fewer than 120 healthy donors. Peripheral blood was sampled, and synovial fluid was also collected from ankylosing spondylitis patients. Beyond this particular receptor, the publication reports: Some TCR beta motif variants had previously been reported in synovial fluid and blood of reactive arthritis patients, which suggested common disease-initiation mechanisms. According to the report, matched synovial fluid samples from ankylosing spondylitis patients were significantly enriched for the disease-linked clones. In peripheral blood, the disease-linked clones were found at relatively low frequencies and had a CD8+ phenotype. A TCR beta motif of roughly 8 highly homologous amino acid variants appeared characteristic of blood from ankylosing spondylitis patients.

CDR1 MDHEN and CDR2 SYDVKM are derived from the germline V gene. V sheds 8 bases and J sheds 6 bases, leaving 21 bases between their ends. The CDR3 holds 15 amino acids from the cysteine to the phenylalanine. The read is trimmed to its CDR3 DNA, 45 bases read in frame from base 1. This clonotype occurred many times. The antigen this receptor binds is unknown. Base qualities are not at hand, and no much larger clone is one base apart. Reads for this sample came from an Illumina HiSeq 2500. TCR beta libraries were prepared by quantitative 5'-RACE with molecular barcodes. Under the source paper's analysis protocol: Disease-linked TCR variants were identified with a new computational method built on a probabilistic model of VDJ rearrangement. The raw public reads went through TCRdb reprocessing: fastp at Q25, MiXCR clone calling, in-frame beta chains kept. CDR3 protein duplicates are merged, each entry listing the most common genes and DNA. TCRdb, not the original authors, processed these V and J calls. The sample table lists under 400,000 distinct CDR3 sequences, around 10% of them with a count of one. The top ten constitute 9.1% of the sample.

The sample consisted of blood, either unsorted or a sorted T cell fraction (not recorded which). Recombination linked TRBV28 to TRBJ2-3; TRBD2 is possibly the D segment (7 matching bases). The receptor comes from a female donor with ankylosing spondylitis or in good health (not recorded which). The bases read TGTGCCAGCGAGGGGGGGGCGCGGGAGTTGGATACGCAGTATTTT. It specifies CASEGGARELDTQYF.